These 32 T cell receptor beta chains were sequenced from one sample in a study of cytomegalovirus exposure and HLA in healthy donors. PCR amplification relied on 60 Vbeta primers (plus 13 Jbeta primers). Clones were read by immunoSEQ multiplex PCR, and TCRdb kept only the in-frame ones, dropping some. The sample lists around 67,000 clones, roughly nine tenths occurring once. Sequenced input: PBMCs. The origin of the receptors is a woman under 40 in good health and CMV-seropositive.

In DNA form, the CDR3 reads TGTGCCAGTAGTATCCGAGAGGGTTCTGGGGCCAACGTCCTGACTTTC. Protein: CASSIREGSGANVLTF. The J gene is TRBJ2-6, the V gene TRBV19, with D possibly being TRBD2 (5 bases). The V end was cut by 3 bases, the J end by 1 base, with 10 bases between. Looked up from germline, CDR1 is LNHDA and CDR2 is SQIVND (reference sequence). CDR3 length: 16 residues.

The chain recombines TRBV2 with TRBJ1-5; maybe TRBD1 (6 bases). Germline V gene data show CDR1 as SNHLY and CDR2 as FYNNEI. There are 17 residues in the CDR3. The ends were cut back, 4 bases at V and 5 bases at J, with 21 bases in the middle. CDR3 in amino acids: CASSGPAKRGGDQPQHF. In DNA, the CDR3 is TGTGCCAGCAGTGGGCCAGCGAAGAGGGGGGGAGATCAGCCCCAGCATTTT.

The chain carries TRBV5-6 and TRBJ1-2; 7 bases agree with TRBD1. Germline CDR1 reads SGHDT; CDR2 reads YYEEEE. This CDR3 has 14 residues. Trimming took 2 bases from V and 5 from J; bases not matched to a gene: 6. CDR3 DNA sequence: TGTGCCAGCAGCTTCTTGGGACAGAATTATGGCTACACCTTC. Its translation is CASSFLGQNYGYTF.

This chain joins TRBV7-2 and TRBJ2-5, with D perhaps TRBD2 (6 bases). The end of the DNA is better explained by TRBJ2-7, so the J call may be wrong. Germline CDR1 reads SGHTA; CDR2 reads FQGNSA. This CDR3 has 15 amino acids. CDR3 protein: CASSRLGSTSSEQYF. In nucleotides, the CDR3 is TGTGCCAGCAGCCGATTGGGGTCGACTAGTTCCGAGCAGTACTTC.

The V call is TRBV7-9, the J call TRBJ1-2; possibly TRBD1 for D (5 bases). Trimming removed 1 base at V and 5 bases at J, with 11 bases between. The CDR3 consists of 14 residues. Germline-derived CDR1 and CDR2 are SEHNR and FQNEAQ (reference sequence). The CDR3 sequence: CASSLEGVLYGYTF. The CDR3 DNA reads TGTGCCAGCAGCTTAGAAGGGGTTTTGTATGGCTACACCTTC.

The rearrangement links TRBV7-8 to TRBJ1-1; D call uncertain. The CDR3 loop spans 14 amino acids. The V end was cut by 2 bases, the J end by 5 bases, with 12 bases between. CDR1 is SGHVS, CDR2 FQNEAQ, per germline. In DNA form, the CDR3 reads TGTGCCAGCAGCTTATCCGTGCGGGAGACTGAAGCTTTCTTT. Protein: CASSLSVRETEAFF.

This clone was seen once. The chain couples TRBV30 to TRBJ2-1; D remains unclear. Per the germline V gene, CDR1 is GTSNPN and CDR2 is SVGIG (reference sequence). V dropped 3 bases and J dropped 6 bases, with 9 bases sitting between them. The CDR3 length is 12 residues. The CDR3 is CAWRSDFNEQFF. In nucleotides, the CDR3 is TGTGCCTGGAGGTCAGACTTCAATGAGCAGTTCTTC.

The gene calls are TRBV10-3 and TRBJ2-7, with D maybe TRBD2 (5 bases). The CDR3 is 13 residues long. V lost 2 bases and J 6 bases, leaving 11 bases between the germline ends. Germline V lookup: CDR1 ENHRY, CDR2 SYGVKD. The DNA of the CDR3 is TGTGCCATCAGTGAGACTAGTACGCTCGAGCAGTACTTC. This sequence encodes CAISETSTLEQYF.

The chain links TRBV2 to TRBJ1-2; D ambiguous. Germline CDR1 reads SNHLY; CDR2 reads FYNNEI. V gave up 6 bases and J gave up 8 bases, with 22 bases separating them. The CDR3 is made up of 15 amino acids. The CDR3 DNA reads as TGTGCCAGCAGCCCAATCCGCCAATCTAATTGGGGCTACACCTTC. Translation: CASSPIRQSNWGYTF.

This clone is a singleton in its sample. J is TRBJ1-2 and V is TRBV10-3; D gene unclear. The CDR3 extends over 14 amino acids. Germline-derived CDR1 and CDR2 are ENHRY and SYGVKD. With 0 bases removed from V and 2 bases from J, the gap between germline ends came to 7 bases. For the CDR3, the DNA is TGTGCCATCAGTGAGTCAACAGTAAACTATGGCTACACCTTC. Encoded protein: CAISESTVNYGYTF.

V and J are TRBV27 and TRBJ1-1; no clear D gene. The CDR3 sequence is 13 residues long. Germline loops: CDR1 MNHEY, CDR2 SMNVEV (reference sequence). V lost 2 bases and J 3 bases, leaving 7 bases between the germline ends. CDR3 coding DNA: TGTGCCAGCAGTTTAAGCGTTTACACTGAAGCTTTCTTT. Translating gives CASSLSVYTEAFF.

The chain carries TRBV5-4 and TRBJ2-4; tentatively, D is TRBD2 (6 bases). CDR1 SGHNT and CDR2 YYREEE come from the germline V gene (reference sequence). V was clipped by 0 bases and J by 4 bases, with 8 bases between them. The CDR3 extends over 14 amino acids. DNA of the CDR3: TGTGCCAGCAGCTTGGGGGGGGAAAAAAACATTCAGTACTTC. Its protein is CASSLGGEKNIQYF.

This chain links TRBV29-1 with TRBJ2-7; a weak D match, TRBD2 (6 bases). The ends were cut back, 0 bases at V and 6 bases at J, with 15 bases in the middle. The CDR3 loop spans 14 amino acids. Looked up from germline, CDR1 is SQVTM and CDR2 is ANQGSEA. The CDR3 DNA follows: TGCAGCGTTGAAGATTTGAGGGACTCAGGCGAGCAGTACTTC. Its protein product is CSVEDLRDSGEQYF.

The chain carries TRBV7-8 and TRBJ1-5; the match to TRBD1 covers 8 bases. The CDR3 sequence is 16 residues long. V gave up 4 bases and J gave up 4 bases; unmatched junction bases: 9. Per the germline V gene, CDR1 is SGHVS and CDR2 is FQNEAQ. The CDR3 here is CASSSNGQGTNQPQHF. The CDR3 nucleotides are TGTGCCAGCAGCTCAAATGGACAGGGCACGAATCAGCCCCAGCATTTT.

CDR3 sequence (DNA): TGTGCCAGCTCACCTCTACAGGGTACCTCTGGAAACACCATATATTTT. Translated: CASSPLQGTSGNTIYF. The V gene is TRBV18, the J gene TRBJ1-3, with a possible D match to TRBD1 (6 bases). The germline CDR1 and CDR2 sequences are KGHSH and LQKENI. The CDR3 covers 16 residues. V lost 3 bases, J lost 0 bases, and 12 bases lay in between.

The chain has TRBV27 and TRBJ1-1; TRBD1 aligns across 7 bases. The CDR3 length is 15 residues. Trimming removed 0 bases from V and 1 base from J; junction bases left unmatched: 2. Germline V gene sequence: CDR1 MNHEY, CDR2 SMNVEV (reference sequence). CDR3 sequence: CASSLSWTGNTEAFF. CDR3 DNA: TGTGCCAGCAGTTTATCGTGGACAGGGAACACTGAAGCTTTCTTT.

The chain recombines TRBV29-1 with TRBJ1-3; maybe TRBD1 (6 bases). Germline CDR1 reads SQVTM; CDR2 reads ANQGSEA. This CDR3 has 13 amino acids. V lost 4 bases and J 6 bases, leaving 13 bases between the germline ends. CDR3 coding DNA: TGCAGCGTTGCGGCGCCAGGGGAAAACACCATATATTTT. This translates into CSVAAPGENTIYF.

The rearrangement links TRBV6-5 to TRBJ2-7, with 8 nucleotides matching TRBD1. V gave up 4 bases and J gave up 1 base; unmatched junction bases: 6. Germline V gene data show CDR1 as MNHEY and CDR2 as SVGAGI. The CDR3 runs to 15 residues. This CDR3 is CASSWTGTHSYEQYF. The CDR3 DNA reads TGTGCCAGCAGTTGGACAGGGACACATTCCTACGAGCAGTACTTC.

Notes on this clone: A read error may account for a junction end that differs from germline. The sample contains more than one DNA sequence encoding this CDR3. The chain is built from TRBV7-8 and TRBJ2-7, with 7 bases aligning to TRBD2. The CDR3 extends over 16 amino acids. Germline V gene lookup returns CDR1 SGHVS and CDR2 FQNEAQ. The CDR3 DNA reads TGTGCCAGCAGCCTAGCCTTACTAGCGCCAACCTACGAGCAGTACTTC. Translation gives CASSLALLAPTYEQYF.

This chain connects TRBV11-2 to TRBJ2-5; a weak D match, TRBD2 (6 bases). V lost 4 bases and J 2 bases, leaving 17 bases between the germline ends. CDR3 length equals 16 residues. CDR1 and CDR2 from the germline V gene are SGHAT and FQNNGV. CDR3 region: CASSSHAGSVQETQYF. For the CDR3, the DNA is TGTGCCAGCAGCTCCCACGCGGGGAGCGTGCAAGAGACCCAGTACTTC.

The chain couples TRBV6-1 to TRBJ1-1; possibly TRBD1 for D (6 bases). The CDR3 sequence is 12 residues long. With 6 bases removed from V and 5 bases from J, the gap between germline ends came to 10 bases. Germline CDR1 MNHNS, CDR2 SASEGT. The CDR3: CASRQGGTEAFF. DNA for the CDR3: TGTGCCAGCAGACAGGGAGGGACTGAAGCTTTCTTT.

This clone came up a few times. The sample contains more than one DNA sequence encoding this CDR3. The rearrangement uses TRBV28 and TRBJ2-7; TRBD1 is a possible D gene (6 bases). This CDR3 has 14 residues. CDR1 and CDR2 from the germline V gene are MDHEN and SYDVKM. The V end lost 3 bases, the J end lost 3 bases, and 12 bases lay between the germline ends. The CDR3 DNA sequence: TGTGCCAGCAGTTTGAGGGGGAGTATCTACGAGCAGTACTTC. Its translation is CASSLRGSIYEQYF.

This clone showed up just once. The chain is built from TRBV27 and TRBJ2-3; TRBD2 matches at 9 bases. The CDR3 has 15 residues. Germline V CDR1 and CDR2: MNHEY, SMNVEV (reference sequence). The J segment lost 4 bases and the V segment lost 4 bases, leaving 6 bases of the junction unmatched. The CDR3 is CASSWLAGVSDTQYF. In DNA form, the CDR3 reads TGTGCCAGCAGTTGGTTAGCGGGAGTGTCAGATACGCAGTATTTT.

The V and J genes are TRBV2 and TRBJ2-7; the D is unclear. The CDR3 extends over 13 amino acids. The germline CDR1 and CDR2 sequences are SNHLY and FYNNEI. V lost 4 bases to trimming and J lost 2 bases, with 9 bases between them. The CDR3 coding sequence is TGTGCCAGCAGTGCAGCGAGCCCCTACGAGCAGTACTTC. This codes for CASSAASPYEQYF.

The chain has TRBV11-2 and TRBJ2-1, with a tentative D call TRBD2 (7 bases). Per germline, CDR1 SGHAT and CDR2 FQNNGV. With 2 bases removed from V and 10 bases from J, the gap between germline ends came to 12 bases. CDR3 length: 13 amino acids. CDR3 in amino acids: CASSLIGGREQFF. DNA of the CDR3: TGTGCCAGCAGCTTAATCGGGGGGCGAGAGCAGTTCTTC. The entire variable domain, with the rest obtained from reference TRBV11-2 and TRBJ2-1, is as follows: EAGVAQSPRYKIIEKRQSVAFWCNPISGHATLYWYQQILGQGPKLLIQFQNNGVVDDSQLPKDRFSAERLKGVDSTLKIQPAKLEDSAVYLCASSLIGGREQFFGPGTRLTVL.

The gene calls are TRBV7-9 and TRBJ1-6; D perhaps matches TRBD1 (5 bases). Trimming stripped 5 bases from V and 7 bases from J, with 18 bases between. Germline CDR1 is SEHNR and CDR2 is FQNEAQ (reference sequence). There are 16 residues in the CDR3. The CDR3 region has the DNA TGTGCCAGCAGCAGACAAGCGGGACTTAAAAATTCACCCCTCCACTTT. Its protein is CASSRQAGLKNSPLHF.

J is TRBJ1-2 and V is TRBV10-2; 10 nucleotides line up with TRBD1. The CDR3 consists of 13 residues. Germline CDR1 and CDR2: WSHSY and SAAADI. With V trimmed by 7 bases and J by 6 bases, 5 bases remained unmatched. DNA for the CDR3: TGCGCCAGCAAGGGACAGGGGCGGGATGGCTACACCTTC. It encodes CASKGQGRDGYTF.

The rearrangement joins TRBV18 to TRBJ2-1; TRBD1 is a possible D gene (5 bases). CDR1 and CDR2 (germline): KGHSH, LQKENI. The CDR3 has 14 residues. V was trimmed by 2 bases and J by 4 bases, leaving 9 bases between them. Here the CDR3 DNA reads TGTGCCAGCTCACCAAAAGGGGCATACAATGAGCAGTTCTTC. This codes for CASSPKGAYNEQFF.

The V call is TRBV30, the J call TRBJ2-5, with TRBD2 as a possible D gene (5 bases). This CDR3 has 14 amino acids. Trimming took off 1 base at V and 7 bases at J, with 16 bases between the two ends. Germline V gives CDR1 GTSNPN, CDR2 SVGIG (reference sequence). CDR3 sequence: CAWSAGQPEGTQYF. The CDR3 bases are TGTGCCTGGAGTGCTGGGCAGCCCGAGGGGACCCAGTACTTC.

Of note for this clone: One end of the junction fails to match germline, which may point to a read error. The chain combines TRBV18 with TRBJ1-1; D is uncertain. This CDR3 is 12 amino acids long. Looked up from germline, CDR1 is KGHSH and CDR2 is LQKENI. Here the CDR3 DNA reads TGTGCCAGCTCACCACCGGCCGAGACTCCATCCTTT. This encodes CASSPPAETPSF.

V and J are TRBV29-1 and TRBJ2-1; 9 positions agree with TRBD2. Germline CDR1 is SQVTM and CDR2 is ANQGSEA. With V trimmed by 6 bases and J by 6 bases, 6 bases remained unmatched. The CDR3 has 13 residues. In DNA, the CDR3 is TGCAGCGTCGGGACTAGCAGTGCCAATGAGCAGTTCTTC. The encoded protein is CSVGTSSANEQFF.

The rearrangement uses TRBV18 and TRBJ1-1; D not resolved. CDR1 KGHSH and CDR2 LQKENI come from the germline V gene. The germline V and J ends were trimmed by 2 bases and 3 bases, with 7 bases remaining between them. The CDR3 is 13 residues long. The CDR3 DNA sequence: TGTGCCAGCTCACCAATACGGGACACTGAAGCTTTCTTT. Encoded protein: CASSPIRDTEAFF.